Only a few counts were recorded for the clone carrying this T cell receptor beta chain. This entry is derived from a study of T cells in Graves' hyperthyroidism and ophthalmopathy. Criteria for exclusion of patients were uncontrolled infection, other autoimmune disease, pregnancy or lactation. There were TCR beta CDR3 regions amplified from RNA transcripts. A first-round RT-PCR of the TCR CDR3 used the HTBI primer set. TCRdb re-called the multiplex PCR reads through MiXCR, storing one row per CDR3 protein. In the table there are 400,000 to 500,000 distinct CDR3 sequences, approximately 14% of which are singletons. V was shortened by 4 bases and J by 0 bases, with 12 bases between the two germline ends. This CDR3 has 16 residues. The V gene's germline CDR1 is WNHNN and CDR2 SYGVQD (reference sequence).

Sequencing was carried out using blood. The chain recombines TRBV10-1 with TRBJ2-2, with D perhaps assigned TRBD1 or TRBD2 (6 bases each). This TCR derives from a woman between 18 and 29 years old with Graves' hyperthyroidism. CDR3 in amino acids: CASSGGRTANTGELFF. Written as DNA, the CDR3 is TGCGCCAGCAGTGGGGGGAGGACAGCGAACACCGGGGAGCTGTTTTTT.